One sample yielded the 31 T cell receptor beta chains listed below, sequenced in a study of T cells in Graves' hyperthyroidism and ophthalmopathy. There were TCR beta CDR3 regions amplified from RNA transcripts. The HTBI primer set was used in a first-round RT-PCR of the TCR CDR3. TCRdb processed the multiplex PCR reads anew with MiXCR; each CDR3 protein has one entry. The table shows 560,000 or so distinct CDR3 sequences, with less than 20% occurring only once. Sequenced sample: blood. These TCRs come from a middle-aged man with Graves' ophthalmopathy.

The CDR3 is CASSFSDPGGNTEAFF. The CDR3 DNA sequence: TGCGCCAGCAGCTTCTCAGACCCAGGTGGGAACACTGAAGCTTTCTTT. This chain connects TRBV5-1 to TRBJ1-1; D is ambiguous. This CDR3 has 16 residues. The germline V and J ends were trimmed by 2 bases and 1 base, with 15 bases remaining between them. Germline assignment: CDR1 SGHRS and CDR2 YFSETQ.

In this sample, this clonotype turned up a few times. The rearrangement uses TRBV20-1 and TRBJ1-3; D call uncertain. Trimming took 1 base from V and 0 from J, leaving 7 bases between them. CDR3 length: 14 residues. Germline V gives CDR1 DFQATT, CDR2 SNEGSKA (reference sequence). As DNA, the CDR3 is TGCAGTGCTAGAGTACAGAGCTCTGGAAACACCATATATTTT. Encoded protein: CSARVQSSGNTIYF.

This clonotype was observed at least ten times. The chain carries TRBV28 and TRBJ2-1; D is undetermined. The CDR3 covers 14 residues. Trimming took off 7 bases at V and 8 bases at J, with 18 bases between the two ends. From germline, CDR1 is MDHEN and CDR2 SYDVKM. The CDR3 protein is CASTPGSSGDEQFF. The CDR3 DNA is TGTGCCAGCACCCCAGGTAGCTCGGGCGATGAGCAGTTCTTC.

The chain recombines TRBV20-1 with TRBJ1-5, with TRBD1 as a possible D gene (5 bases). In germline, CDR1 is DFQATT, CDR2 SNEGSKA (reference sequence). The CDR3 totals 14 residues. V gave up 6 bases and J gave up 2 bases, with 14 bases separating them. The chain's CDR3 is CSAKQVGGNQPQHF. In DNA form, the CDR3 reads TGCAGTGCCAAGCAGGTAGGGGGCAATCAGCCCCAGCATTTT.

This clonotype showed up just a few times. The V call is TRBV6-1, the J call TRBJ1-1; D is uncertain. The germline V gene has CDR1 MNHNS and CDR2 SASEGT. With 0 bases removed from V and 12 bases from J, the gap between germline ends came to 14 bases. The CDR3 length is 13 residues. The DNA of the CDR3 is TGTGCCAGCAGTGAAGCGGACGGCCCTAGGCCTTTCTTT. Translated, it gives CASSEADGPRPFF.

This clonotype has just a few counts. The chain has TRBV2 and TRBJ2-1, with a possible D match to TRBD2 (6 bases). This CDR3 comprises 14 residues. The V gene's germline CDR1 is SNHLY and CDR2 FYNNEI. V shed 6 bases and J shed 6 bases, with 15 bases lying between them. For the CDR3, the DNA is TGTGCCAGCAGAGGGTGGAGGGTAGCCAATGAGCAGTTCTTC. Translation gives CASRGWRVANEQFF.

This clonotype was seen repeatedly, ten times or more. The chain links TRBV27 to TRBJ2-5; TRBD1 matches 7 bases. Germline CDR1 is MNHEY and CDR2 is SMNVEV (reference sequence). CDR3 size: 14 residues. V trimming: 2 bases; J trimming: 4 bases; junction bases outside the gene matches: 4. CDR3 sequence reads: CASSLTGVRETQYF. Here the CDR3 DNA reads TGTGCCAGCAGTTTAACAGGGGTTAGAGAGACCCAGTACTTC.

This clonotype has ten or more counts. The gene calls are TRBV20-1 and TRBJ2-1; TRBD2 aligns across 10 bases. Germline trimming cut 5 bases from V and 9 bases from J; bases unmatched to any gene: 13. The V gene's germline CDR1 is DFQATT and CDR2 SNEGSKA (reference sequence). The CDR3 totals 15 residues. The CDR3 region is CSAPTSGNFGGEQFF. In DNA, the CDR3 is TGCAGTGCTCCAACTAGCGGGAACTTTGGAGGTGAGCAGTTCTTC.

The chain joins TRBV2 to TRBJ2-7; a possible D gene is TRBD2 (7 bases). Trimming removed 6 bases at V and 3 bases at J, with 18 bases between. There are 15 residues in the CDR3. Germline V gene lookup returns CDR1 SNHLY and CDR2 FYNNEI. This chain's CDR3 is CASRGGRGFYYEQYF. CDR3 DNA sequence: TGTGCCAGCAGGGGGGGGCGGGGCTTTTACTACGAGCAGTACTTC. The whole variable domain, remainder taken from reference TRBV2 and TRBJ2-7, is EPEVTQTPSHQVTQMGQEVILRCVPISNHLYFYWYRQILGQKVEFLVSFYNNEISEKSEIFDDQFSVERPDGSNFTLKIRSTKLEDSAMYFCASRGGRGFYYEQYFGPGTRLTVT.

This clonotype was seen only a few times. The rearrangement uses TRBV4-2 and TRBJ2-4; 11 bases are shared with TRBD2. V was clipped by 1 base and J by 7 bases; unmatched bases: 6. The germline V gene encodes CDR1 LGHNA and CDR2 YNFKEQ. CDR3 size: 16 residues. CDR3 nucleotides: TGTGCCAGCAGCCAAGCTGCTAGCGGGGGGAGTAACATTCAGTACTTC. Translation gives CASSQAASGGSNIQYF.

The chain has TRBV6-1 and TRBJ1-2; D remains unclear. The germline V gene encodes CDR1 MNHNS and CDR2 SASEGT. The V end lost 5 bases, the J end lost 2 bases, and 12 bases lay between the germline ends. The CDR3 covers 14 residues. Written as DNA, the CDR3 is TGTGCCAGCAGTTCCCCCAGGAAAAACTATGGCTACACCTTC. Protein product: CASSSPRKNYGYTF.

This clonotype was counted only a few times. This sequence joins TRBV12-3 or TRBV12-4 and TRBJ2-3; D might be TRBD1 (6 bases). CDR3 length: 15 residues. Deletions cut 2 bases from V and 3 bases from J, with 12 bases between. CDR3 nucleotides: TGTGCCAGCAGTTTACCAGGGGTAATGACAGATACGCAGTATTTT. It codes for CASSLPGVMTDTQYF.

This clonotype was detected a few times. V usage is TRBV28 and J usage is TRBJ1-4, with no clear D. The germline V gene encodes CDR1 MDHEN and CDR2 SYDVKM. Trimming shortened V by 6 bases and J by 0 bases, and 8 bases separated the two germline ends. This CDR3 spans 14 amino acids. This CDR3 reads CASRPPTTNEKLFF. The CDR3 bases are TGTGCCAGCAGACCTCCTACAACTAATGAAAAACTGTTTTTT.

J is TRBJ2-1 and V is TRBV10-3; 9 positions agree with TRBD2. The CDR3 contains 15 residues. Unmatched junction bases numbered 8, after V lost 6 bases and J lost 5 bases. The germline CDR1 and CDR2 sequences are ENHRY and SYGVKD. CDR3 bases: TGTGCCATCAGCCCCCCGGCGGGGGGGAACAATGAGCAGTTCTTC. Protein: CAISPPAGGNNEQFF.

This clonotype showed up just a few times. The chain couples TRBV29-1 to TRBJ1-3; D is ambiguous. Germline V gene data show CDR1 as SQVTM and CDR2 as ANQGSEA. V lost 0 bases to trimming and J lost 3 bases, with 12 bases between them. The CDR3 is 15 amino acids. The DNA for the CDR3 is TGCAGCGTTGAAGATCCTGCGGGGAATGGAAACACCATATATTTT. Protein: CSVEDPAGNGNTIYF.

This clonotype turned up a few times. The chain uses TRBV4-2 and TRBJ2-1; 10 bases match TRBD2. The CDR3 contains 16 residues. V was clipped by 3 bases and J by 4 bases; unmatched bases: 6. CDR1 and CDR2 from the germline V gene are LGHNA and YNFKEQ. The CDR3 here is CASSQAGTSAYNEQFF. The CDR3, as DNA: TGTGCCAGCAGCCAGGCCGGGACTAGCGCATACAATGAGCAGTTCTTC.

This clonotype was detected many times. The chain joins TRBV6-1 to TRBJ1-2, with unresolved D. There are 11 residues in the CDR3. Germline-derived CDR1 and CDR2 are MNHNS and SASEGT. V lost 5 bases, J lost 4 bases, and 5 bases lay in between. CDR3 nucleotide sequence: TGTGCCAGCAGTCCCCGCTATGGCTACACCTTC. It codes for CASSPRYGYTF.

Points on this clonotype: A read error is possible here, since a much larger clone lies one base away. The chain uses TRBV13 and TRBJ2-5, with 8 positions matching TRBD1. Germline CDR1 and CDR2: PRHDT and FYEKMQ (reference sequence). This CDR3 is 13 amino acids long. The chain's CDR3 is CASSTQGEETQCF. In nucleotides, the CDR3 is TGTGCCAGCAGTACACAGGGGGAAGAGACCCAGTGCTTC.

A few counts support this clonotype. The rearrangement joins TRBV3-1 to TRBJ1-2; 9 positions agree with TRBD1. Germline trimming cut 1 base from V and 6 bases from J; bases unmatched to any gene: 3. The CDR3 is 14 amino acids. CDR1 is LGHDT and CDR2 is YNNKEL in the germline V gene (reference sequence). CDR3 amino acids: CASSQGGTGNGYTF. The CDR3 nucleotides are TGTGCCAGCAGCCAAGGCGGGACAGGGAATGGCTACACCTTC.

This clonotype was seen a few times. CDR3 coding DNA: TGTGCCAGCAGTCCGACACGGGGCCGCCAAGAGACCCAGTACTTC. This gives the protein CASSPTRGRQETQYF. The chain couples TRBV6-1 to TRBJ2-5; tentatively, D is TRBD1 or TRBD2 (5 bases each). The V gene lost 5 bases and the J gene lost 1 base, with 14 bases spanning the gap. This CDR3 contains 15 residues. The germline V gene has CDR1 MNHNS and CDR2 SASEGT.

This clonotype has ten or more counts. V usage is TRBV11-2 and J usage is TRBJ1-2; tentatively, D is TRBD1 (6 bases). V shed 1 base and J shed 3 bases, with 18 bases lying between them. Germline CDR1 is SGHAT and CDR2 is FQNNGV. The length of the CDR3 is 17 residues. CDR3 DNA: TGTGCCAGCAGCTTAGTAGGTGGACAGTGGGGCGACTATGGCTACACCTTC. Amino acid sequence: CASSLVGGQWGDYGYTF.

In regard to this clonotype: This may come from a read error, since a much larger clone is one base off. The chain carries TRBV28 and TRBJ1-1; 9 nucleotides line up with TRBD1. The CDR3 totals 14 residues. Germline V gene sequence: CDR1 MDHEN, CDR2 SYDVKM. The CDR3 DNA is TGTGTCAGCAGTCTACAGGGGGCTGGGACTGAAGCTTTCTTT. It translates to CVSSLQGAGTEAFF. Variable domain in full (rest from reference TRBV28 and TRBJ1-1): DVKVTQSSRYLVKRTGEKVFLECVQDMDHENMFWYRQDPGLGLRLIYFSYDVKMKEKGDIPEGYSVSREKKERFSLILESASTNQTSMYLCVSSLQGAGTEAFFGQGTRLTVV.

V usage is TRBV20-1 and J usage is TRBJ2-1, with D unclear. Germline-derived CDR1 and CDR2 are DFQATT and SNEGSKA (reference sequence). The CDR3 loop spans 12 amino acids. The V end lost 2 bases, the J end lost 4 bases, and 6 bases lay between the germline ends. The CDR3 DNA reads TGCAGTGCTAGAAACCCTTACAATGAGCAGTTCTTC. This sequence encodes CSARNPYNEQFF.

This clonotype occurred a few times. This chain connects TRBV12-3 or TRBV12-4 to TRBJ1-6; 8 bases are shared with TRBD1. The CDR3 length is 13 residues. The V and J ends lost 5 bases and 11 bases, in that order; junction bases with no gene match: 5. CDR3 protein: CASSGQGMTPLHF. The CDR3 nucleotides are TGTGCCAGCAGTGGACAGGGTATGACACCCCTCCACTTT.

This clonotype was seen ten or more times. The chain joins TRBV6-1 to TRBJ2-1, with TRBD2 as a possible D gene (5 bases). Trimming removed 7 bases at V and 2 bases at J, with 9 bases between. From germline, CDR1 is MNHNS and CDR2 SASEGT. The CDR3 is made up of 13 amino acids. The CDR3 DNA sequence: TGTGCCAGCACTCGGGAAACCTACAATGAGCAGTTCTTC. Its protein is CASTRETYNEQFF.

This clonotype showed up many times. The chain combines TRBV20-1 with TRBJ1-5, with D perhaps matching TRBD1 (5 bases). The V and J ends lost 6 bases and 4 bases respectively, with 13 bases between them. There are 13 residues in the CDR3. Germline V lookup: CDR1 DFQATT, CDR2 SNEGSKA (reference sequence). CDR3 in DNA: TGCAGTGCCAAACGGGGGGGGAATCAGCCCCAGCATTTT. Translating it yields CSAKRGGNQPQHF.

This clonotype occurred many times. The V call is TRBV7-2, the J call TRBJ2-7; unclear D gene. CDR3 length: 13 residues. Germline CDR1 is SGHTA and CDR2 is FQGNSA. Trimming left V 2 bases short and J 5 bases short, with 10 bases between. In DNA form, the CDR3 reads TGTGCCAGCAGCTTACCATCCAGACACGAGCAGTACTTC. It yields the protein CASSLPSRHEQYF.

This clonotype has a handful of counts. V gene TRBV5-1 combines with J gene TRBJ2-7, with 10 positions matching TRBD2. The CDR3 extends over 15 amino acids. With 3 bases clipped from V and 2 bases from J, the junction kept 5 bases outside the gene matches. Germline V gene sequence: CDR1 SGHRS, CDR2 YFSETQ. The CDR3: CASSSLAGDPYEQYF. In DNA, the CDR3 is TGCGCCAGCAGCTCTCTAGCGGGGGACCCCTACGAGCAGTACTTC.

The chain has TRBV27 and TRBJ1-5, with D possibly matching TRBD1 (5 bases). The germline V gene has CDR1 MNHEY and CDR2 SMNVEV (reference sequence). V was shortened by 3 bases and J by 11 bases, with 14 bases between the two germline ends. The CDR3 contains 13 residues. The CDR3 DNA reads as TGTGCCAGCAGTTTGTCCCAGGGACGGACCCAGCATTTT. This codes for CASSLSQGRTQHF.

The chain joins TRBV9 to TRBJ2-3; TRBD2 aligns across 12 bases. Trimming at V came to 4 bases and at J to 1 base, leaving 13 bases not matched to a gene. This CDR3 region has 19 residues. The germline gives CDR1 SGDLS, CDR2 YYNGEE. The DNA of the CDR3 is TGTGCCAGCAGCTACAGACTAGCGGGAGAGGGGGCTGGCACAGATACGCAGTATTTT. As protein: CASSYRLAGEGAGTDTQYF.

CDR3 in DNA: TGTGCCAGCAGCCCCCGACAGGGGGGCTTGGGAAACACCATATATTTT. Amino acids: CASSPRQGGLGNTIYF. V usage is TRBV9 and J usage is TRBJ1-3; 9 bases map to TRBD1. Losses at the gene ends were 4 bases for V and 4 bases for J; bases not matched to a gene: 9. CDR1 is SGDLS, CDR2 YYNGEE, per germline. The CDR3 totals 16 residues.